Listed below are T cell receptor beta chains from one sample, sequenced in a study of beta chain features in type 1 diabetes. Measured with immunoSEQ multiplex PCR; TCRdb has only the in-frame clones, and not every one. There are tens of thousands of clones in the sample; around a third occur only once, and approximately 0.45% lies in the top ten. Sequenced input: stem cell memory CD4+ T cells from blood. Receptors were obtained from a woman between 18 and 30 years old in good health. Each CDR3 is given without its conserved first and last residue. The order of the fields is J gene, V gene, CDR3 protein.

J gene: TRBJ2-7; V gene: TRBV19; CDR3 protein: ASSNSGKYEQY
J gene: TRBJ2-1; V gene: TRBV30; CDR3 protein: AWSVVAGNEQF
J gene: TRBJ2-5; V gene: TRBV7-2; CDR3 protein: ASSAQRAAETQY
J gene: TRBJ2-1; V gene: TRBV6-6; CDR3 protein: ASSWGVDSLEQF
J gene: TRBJ2-1; V gene: TRBV7-2; CDR3 protein: ASTPDPLPPGDAEQF
J gene: TRBJ1-6; V gene: TRBV5-1; CDR3 protein: ASGRQADSPLH
J gene: TRBJ1-1; V gene: TRBV29-1; CDR3 protein: SGGTGTGNTEAF
J gene: TRBJ2-1; V gene: TRBV5-6; CDR3 protein: ASSFRLAGAYNEQF
J gene: TRBJ2-7; V gene: TRBV11-3; CDR3 protein: ASSPGQGREQY
J gene: TRBJ2-7; V gene: TRBV7-2; CDR3 protein: ASSLEGGTAAYEQY
J gene: TRBJ2-1; V gene: TRBV6-5; CDR3 protein: ASRRGRNNEQF
J gene: TRBJ2-7; V gene: TRBV27; CDR3 protein: ASSLSGRGELYEQY
J gene: TRBJ1-5; V gene: TRBV6-5; CDR3 protein: AISEPGPQH
J gene: TRBJ2-5; V gene: TRBV18; CDR3 protein: ASSPRIGTSFETQY
J gene: TRBJ1-5; V gene: TRBV19; CDR3 protein: ASSVRGSNQPQH
J gene: TRBJ1-1; V gene: TRBV5-1; CDR3 protein: ASSLRVQNTEAF
J gene: TRBJ2-7; V gene: TRBV2; CDR3 protein: ASSLRGGNEQY
J gene: TRBJ1-5; V gene: TRBV7-9; CDR3 protein: ASSPSGTGRQPQH
J gene: TRBJ2-7; V gene: TRBV5-1; CDR3 protein: ASSPTGVFSEQY
J gene: TRBJ2-4; V gene: TRBV29-1; CDR3 protein: SVGYGGINIQY
J gene: TRBJ2-1; V gene: TRBV5-1; CDR3 protein: ASSFPPDRAAYNEQF